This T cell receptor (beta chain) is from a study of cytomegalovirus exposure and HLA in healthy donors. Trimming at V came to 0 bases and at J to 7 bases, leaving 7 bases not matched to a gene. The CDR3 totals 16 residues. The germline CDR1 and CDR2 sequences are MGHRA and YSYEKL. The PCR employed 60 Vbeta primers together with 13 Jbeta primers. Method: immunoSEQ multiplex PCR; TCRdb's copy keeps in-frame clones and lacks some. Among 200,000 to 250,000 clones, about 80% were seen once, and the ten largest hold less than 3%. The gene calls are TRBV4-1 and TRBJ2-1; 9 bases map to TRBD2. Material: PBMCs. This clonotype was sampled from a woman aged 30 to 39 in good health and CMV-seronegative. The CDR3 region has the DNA TGCGCCAGCAGCCAAGAAGGCGGGAGGGCCTGGAATGAGCAGTTCTTC. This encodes CASSQEGGRAWNEQFF.